These T cell receptor beta chains were read from a single sample in a study of human T cells and chemical hapten exposure. One entry per CDR3 protein, called by TCRdb with MiXCR from the RACE reads. The repertoire holds approximately 60,000 distinct CDR3 sequences, with more than 9% as singletons. This specimen was whole blood, taken in connection with sensitization to the hapten diphenylcyclopropenone (DPC). Receptors were obtained from a man aged 35 to 55 with alopecia areata. Some clones in this sample may be carry-over from other donors' samples. CDR3s include the opening cysteine and the closing phenylalanine or tryptophan. The D gene is left open where the match is weak. Size tells how often a clone was seen (once, few, many) or the class of an expanded clone, and some rows leave it out.

clone_size j_call d_call v_call cdr3_nt cdr3_aa
few TRBJ2-1 - TRBV3-1 TGTGCCAGCAGCCAATTCGGGGGTAGCTCCTACAATGAGCAGTTCTTC CASSQFGGSSYNEQFF
many TRBJ2-1 - TRBV20-1 TGCAGTGCTAGAGATCCAGGATATTCCTACAATGAGCAGTTCTTC CSARDPGYSYNEQFF
- TRBJ2-3 TRBD2 TRBV20-1 TGCAGTGCTAAGGCTAGCGGGCTTGGAGATACGCAGTATTTT CSAKASGLGDTQYF
few TRBJ1-6 - TRBV5-4 TGTGCCAGCAGCCTACCGGGACAAAATTCACCCCTCCACTTT CASSLPGQNSPLHF
many TRBJ2-3 TRBD2 TRBV27 TGTGCCAGCAGCTTACTACCTAGCGGAACAGATACGCAGTATTTT CASSLLPSGTDTQYF
few TRBJ1-1 - TRBV29-1 TGCAGCGTTGAATGGGGACCTGAAGCTTTCTTT CSVEWGPEAFF
few TRBJ2-7 TRBD2 TRBV7-2 TGTGCCAGCAGATCGGGACTAGGCTCCTACGAGCAGTACTTC CASRSGLGSYEQYF
- TRBJ1-1 TRBD1 TRBV28 TGTGCCAGCAGACAGGGGGTCACTGAAGCTTTCTTT CASRQGVTEAFF
few TRBJ2-2 - TRBV19 TGTGCCAGTAGTTCTTTAGGAGGGTCATACACCGGGGAGCTGTTTTTT CASSSLGGSYTGELFF
many TRBJ1-1 - TRBV6-5 TGTGCCAGCAGTTACTCCCGGGTTTCGAACACTGAAGCTTTCTTT CASSYSRVSNTEAFF
many TRBJ2-7 - TRBV19 TGTGCCAGTAGTATCGCAGGAGGTGGTTTCTACGAGCAGTACTTC CASSIAGGGFYEQYF
- TRBJ2-1 - TRBV12-3/TRBV12-4 TGTGCCAGCAGTCGGTGGTCTTCCAACAATGAGCAGTTCTTC CASSRWSSNNEQFF
few TRBJ2-2 TRBD2 TRBV20-1 TGCAGTGCTGAACAAGCGGGAGGAACCGGGGAGCTGTTTTTT CSAEQAGGTGELFF
- TRBJ2-3 TRBD2 TRBV11-1 TGTGCCAGCAGCTCCTATGGACTAGCCAGCACAGATACGCAGTATTTT CASSSYGLASTDTQYF
few TRBJ2-1 - TRBV29-1 TGCAGCGTTGAGGGGACCCCGAATGAGCAGTTCTTC CSVEGTPNEQFF
few TRBJ2-7 TRBD1 TRBV3-1 TGTGCCAGCAGCCTGGGACAGGGGTACTACGAGCAGTACTTC CASSLGQGYYEQYF
few TRBJ2-5 - TRBV15 TGTGCCACCAGGAAAATAGGAGGGGGTACGGAGACCCAGTACTTC CATRKIGGGTETQYF
few TRBJ1-1 - TRBV9 TGTGCCAGCAGCGAACAAGCTTTCGACACTGAAGCTTTCTTT CASSEQAFDTEAFF
- TRBJ2-1 TRBD2 TRBV2 TGTGCCAGCTCCTCCCCTTTAGCGGGAGAGCAGTTCTTC CASSSPLAGEQFF
- TRBJ2-5 TRBD2 TRBV5-1 TGCGCCAGCAGCTGGAGGACTAGCGGGAGGGCCGGGGAGACCCAGTACTTC CASSWRTSGRAGETQYF
many TRBJ1-5 - TRBV7-8 TGTGCCAGCAGCTTAGCGAGCCGTATCAATCAGCCCCAGCATTTT CASSLASRINQPQHF
- TRBJ2-7 - TRBV12-3/TRBV12-4 TGTGCCAGCAGTTTCCCTCTGGACAGTTCCTACGAGCAGTACTTC CASSFPLDSSYEQYF
many TRBJ2-2 - TRBV24-1 TGTGCCACCGGGGGGAACCGGGAGCTGTTTTTT CATGGNRELFF
- TRBJ2-7 - TRBV28 TGTGCCAGCAGTTCGCGGGCAGCCCCCCCCTACGAGCAGTACTTC CASSSRAAPPYEQYF
- TRBJ2-5 - TRBV5-4 TGTGCCAGCAGCCCCGGGACATATCAAGAGACCCAGTACTTC CASSPGTYQETQYF
- TRBJ2-7 - TRBV28 TGTGCCAGCAGAACCGAGAGCTACGAGCAGTACTTC CASRTESYEQYF
few TRBJ2-1 TRBD2 TRBV11-2 TGTGCCAGCAGCTCGGCGTTTGCTAGCGGGCCCTCCTACAATGAGCAGTTCTTC CASSSAFASGPSYNEQFF
few TRBJ2-5 - TRBV7-9 TGTGCCAGCAGCCAGAATACAGGGCTGGAGACCCAGTACTTC CASSQNTGLETQYF
many TRBJ1-2 TRBD1 TRBV4-1 TGCGCCAGCAGCCAACGGGACAGTCTGGCTAACTATGGCTACACCTTC CASSQRDSLANYGYTF
- TRBJ1-4 - TRBV19 TGTGCCAGTAGACCCACCCGGGCACCCAATGAAAAACTGTTTTTT CASRPTRAPNEKLFF
many TRBJ2-7 TRBD2 TRBV6-5 TGTGCCAGCAGTTACAGAGGGACTAGCGGGCTCTACGAGCAGTACTTC CASSYRGTSGLYEQYF
few TRBJ2-7 TRBD1 TRBV28 TGTGCCAGCAGACCACAGGGGCCCTACGAGCAGTACTTC CASRPQGPYEQYF
many TRBJ2-7 TRBD1 TRBV7-9 TGTGCCAGCAGCCCGGGACAGGGACAGCAGTACTTC CASSPGQGQQYF
many TRBJ2-1 - TRBV10-3 TGTGCCATCAGGGGGACATCACCCCAGGCCTACAATGAGCAGTTCTTC CAIRGTSPQAYNEQFF
- TRBJ1-4 TRBD1 TRBV18 TGTGCCAGCTCACCAACGACAGGGAATGAAAAACTGTTTTTT CASSPTTGNEKLFF
many TRBJ2-7 - TRBV28 TGTGCCAGCAGTTTGGTACAGGCATCGTCCGAGCAGTACTTC CASSLVQASSEQYF
- TRBJ2-7 - TRBV5-1 TGCGCCAGCAGCTGGACCAGGCCGGCCTACGAGCAGTACTTC CASSWTRPAYEQYF
few TRBJ2-5 - TRBV6-5 TGTGCCAGCAGTTACTCGATTTTCGGCAGGGGCCAAGAGACCCAGTACTTC CASSYSIFGRGQETQYF
many TRBJ2-7 - TRBV6-5 TGTGCCAGCCTCGAGGGGGACGAGCAGTACTTC CASLEGDEQYF
few TRBJ2-4 TRBD1 TRBV7-2 TGTGCCAGCAGCTTATCCGGGACAGGGGGTGTGAAAAACATTCAGTACTTC CASSLSGTGGVKNIQYF
few TRBJ2-5 - TRBV20-1 TGCAGTGCTGGGCGTTACCAAGAGACCCAGTACTTC CSAGRYQETQYF
few TRBJ1-6 TRBD1 TRBV28 TGTGCCAGCAGTGCGACAGGGGGCCTCTATAATTCACCCCTCCACTTT CASSATGGLYNSPLHF
many TRBJ1-2 TRBD1 TRBV20-1 TGCAGTGCTAGGGACAGGGCTCGGGATAACTATGGCTACACCTTC CSARDRARDNYGYTF
- TRBJ1-5 - TRBV6-2/TRBV6-3 TGTGCCAGCAGTCCACAGGCTTATAGCAATCAGCCCCAGCATTTT CASSPQAYSNQPQHF
- TRBJ2-1 TRBD2 TRBV4-3 TGCGCCAGCAGCCAACATAGCGGGAGGGCCGACTACAATGAGCAGTTCTTC CASSQHSGRADYNEQFF
- TRBJ2-3 - TRBV20-1 TGCAGTGCTAGAGATTGGGACCCCATCACAGATACGCAGTATTTT CSARDWDPITDTQYF
- TRBJ1-3 - TRBV20-1 TGCAGTGCTAGAGTACAGGGTGGAGTGGGAAACACCATATATTTT CSARVQGGVGNTIYF
- TRBJ2-5 TRBD2 TRBV19 TGTGCCAGTAGTGTAACAGGGTTTGGTAGCGGGAGTAAGAGGGAGACCCAGTACTTC CASSVTGFGSGSKRETQYF
many TRBJ2-1 - TRBV4-3 TGCGCCAGCAGCCAAGACGGGACTGGCTACAATGAGCAGTTCTTC CASSQDGTGYNEQFF
- TRBJ1-2 TRBD1 TRBV6-1 TGTGCCAGCAGTGGGTCTACAGGGGACGACTATGGCTACACCTTC CASSGSTGDDYGYTF
- TRBJ2-7 - TRBV6-2/TRBV6-3 TGTGCCAGCAGTCACGGGAATCTTTACGAGCAGTACTTC CASSHGNLYEQYF
- TRBJ2-1 - TRBV3-1 TGTGCCAGCAGCCAAGTTCCGATCGAGCAGTTCTTC CASSQVPIEQFF
few TRBJ1-1 - TRBV6-5 TGTGCCAGCAGTCGTTCATGGTCGATGAACACTGAAGCTTTCTTT CASSRSWSMNTEAFF
few TRBJ2-7 - TRBV13 TGTGCCAGCAGCTTAGGGGGCACCCCGGGCGAGCAGTACTTC CASSLGGTPGEQYF
few TRBJ2-5 TRBD2 TRBV14 TGTGCCAGCAGCCAAGGACTTATAGCGGGCAGCCAAGAGACCCAGTACTTC CASSQGLIAGSQETQYF
many TRBJ2-4 TRBD2 TRBV20-1 TGCAGTGCTAGAGCCCCCAGCGGGAGTATCAAAGCCAAAAACATTCAGTACTTC CSARAPSGSIKAKNIQYF
many TRBJ2-1 - TRBV6-5 TGTGCCAGCAGTTACCCGCCGGGCGGGAATGAGCAGTTCTTC CASSYPPGGNEQFF